The rows below give T cell receptor beta chains drawn from one sample of a study of blood T cells in healthy people across ages. TCRdb reprocessed the 5' RACE reads via MiXCR and lists one record per CDR3 protein. This table has about 730,000 distinct CDR3 sequences, about 40% appearing once. The sample taken for sequencing was blood. These receptors were obtained from a woman aged 60-70 years in good health. CDR3s include the opening cysteine and the closing phenylalanine or tryptophan. The D gene is left open where the match is weak. The size entry is marked missing in some rows and otherwise reads once, few, many or a size class.

clone size	V gene	D gene	J gene	CDR3 protein	CDR3 DNA
NA	TRBV27	TRBD2	TRBJ2-5	CASSFQAGAVQETQYF	TGTGCCAGCAGTTTTCAAGCGGGAGCGGTGCAAGAGACCCAGTACTTC
NA	TRBV12-3/TRBV12-4	TRBD1	TRBJ1-1	CASRGQGGNTEAFF	TGTGCCAGCAGGGGACAGGGGGGGAACACTGAAGCTTTCTTT
NA	TRBV13	TRBD2	TRBJ2-7	CASSLEDSGVEQYF	TGTGCCAGCAGCTTAGAGGATAGCGGGGTCGAGCAGTACTTC
NA	TRBV27	NA	TRBJ2-1	CASRDVGRIEQFF	TGTGCCAGCAGGGACGTCGGGCGAATCGAGCAGTTCTTC
many	TRBV29-1	TRBD1	TRBJ2-3	CSVPDRVRSDTQYF	TGCAGCGTTCCGGACAGGGTCAGGTCAGATACGCAGTATTTT
NA	TRBV11-2	NA	TRBJ2-3	CASSDRDTQYF	TGTGCCAGCAGCGACCGCGATACGCAGTATTTT
NA	TRBV7-2	NA	TRBJ1-4	CASSLDGYGELFF	TGTGCCAGCAGCTTAGACGGGTACGGGGAACTGTTTTTT
NA	TRBV20-1	NA	TRBJ2-5	CSAQDASGQETQYF	TGCAGTGCTCAAGACGCTTCGGGCCAAGAGACCCAGTACTTC
few	TRBV5-1	TRBD2	TRBJ2-1	CASSLGTSSKGAYNEQFF	TGCGCCAGCAGCTTGGGGACTAGCTCAAAGGGGGCCTACAATGAGCAGTTCTTC
NA	TRBV7-3	TRBD1	TRBJ1-2	CASSLTADRGAYTF	TGTGCCAGCAGCTTAACCGCTGACAGGGGTGCTTACACCTTC
few	TRBV7-3	NA	TRBJ2-7	CASSLSRALSPEQYF	TGTGCCAGCAGCTTAAGTAGGGCGCTCTCACCCGAGCAGTACTTC